This entry concerns a single T cell receptor beta chain. Its antigen remains undetermined. The read falls 3 residues short of the CDR3 end, and the missing part is taken from the germline J gene. Every participant had a single incident cervical HPV16 infection, and prevalent HPV16 infections were excluded. Cervical HPV DNA was detected by MY09/MY11 PCR and genotyped by dot-blot hybridization. Approximately 15 mL of heparinized blood were centrifuged, and the buffy coat was split into aliquots, frozen at -30 degrees C, and then kept at -80 degrees C. QIAGEN kits were used to extract genomic DNA from buffy coat specimens. CDR3 length: 15 amino acids, cysteine to phenylalanine. Shown are 36 bases from within the CDR3, in frame from base 1. Trimming accounts for 4 bases at V and 4 bases at J, while the number of junction bases matched to no gene is 6. Looking up the germline V gene (reference sequence) yields CDR1 LGHDT and CDR2 YNNKEL.

The sample comes from a study of T cells in women clearing cervical HPV infection (dated by TCRdb to the late 2010s). Describing the broader study: The cases were some 27 women with histologically confirmed HPV16-related CIN3 or worse, and 2 of these cases were invasive cancers. The controls were 25 or so women whose single incident HPV16 infection cleared within 12 months with no development of precancer or cancer. Case blood was taken at the visit when the lesion was first identified, whereas control blood was taken when infection was no longer detected. Among cases, blood sampling occurred a median of around 160 days after lesion detection, with an interquartile range of about 80 to 230 days. Because only a few women had HLA typing data, the possibility that HLA type acted as a confounder could not be ruled out. Nested within Costa Rica's Guanacaste HPV Natural History Study, an exploratory proof-of-principle case-control study compared TCR repertoires across cervical HPV16 outcomes. Cases were matched to controls by age within five years and by the year the sample was collected. Cases had a median age of almost 35 years compared with under 40 for controls, and baseline characteristics showed no significant differences between the groups. In the parent cohort, 10,049 women aged 18 or older were enrolled in Guanacaste, Costa Rica, during about 1992 to 1994 and then followed for less than 8 years. Quality controls consisted of five blinded duplicates per group, for a total of 60 or so samples made up of 50 participants and around ten replicates. General conclusions and limits of the study: Cases were distinguished from controls with an estimated AUC of approximately 0.79 by random forest classifiers combining richness and V gene abundances. TRBV6-7 relative abundance was lower in cases than in controls (approximately 0.11% versus 0.16%; Bonferroni P = 0.0008). T-cell numbers per sample were unknown, so richness differences could reflect varying T-cell content rather than repertoire biology. Because of the cross-sectional design, the study could not determine whether the associations came before infection or resulted from infection, and neither effector/memory subsets nor HPV-specific T cells were isolated. CIN3+ cases had significantly higher TCR repertoire richness than controls across sequencing depths, but evenness did not differ between the groups.

TCR beta CDR3 regions were amplified by multiplex PCR from an average of approximately 1,200 ng genomic DNA per sample using the immunoSEQ assay. Primer bias was corrected in the assay by using a complete synthetic TCR repertoire to establish an amplification baseline. Amplicons were sequenced on the Illumina platform. As for how the authors treated the data: Sequences were error-corrected by clustering with frequency ratios and a modified nearest-neighbor algorithm, then analyzed in the immunoSEQ Analyzer with IMGT gene definitions. TCR richness and evenness were averaged over 20 rarefaction repeats at each rarefaction depth, excluding samples with fewer sequences than the depth. Relative abundances of V, D and J genes were compared between groups using Wilcoxon rank sum tests, with FDR correction applied. Blinded duplicates gave an intraclass correlation of roughly 96% for TCR richness and an average of roughly 76% across some 62 gene segments. The clones in this table, taken by TCRdb from immuneACCESS, are in-frame only. Not every clone is retained; where verified, under half of the shortfall comes from an unresolved V gene, and the cause of the rest is unknown. The V and J calls and clone size come from that table; D and trimming were worked out from the DNA. The sample table gives approximately 52,000 clones. 1.5% to 2% of the sample rests with the top ten.

The V and J genes are TRBV3-1 (or the pseudogene TRBV3-2) and TRBJ2-1, with 8 bases in between that match TRBD2. The sequencing input was blood buffy coat. The TCR originated in a woman aged 18-70 years with a cervical HPV16 infection that either progressed to CIN3+ or cleared (not recorded which). The sequenced CDR3 bases are TGTGCCAGCAGCCTAGCGGGATCGGAATACAATGAG. Its protein reads: CASSLAGSEYNE. The CDR3 in full is CASSLAGSEYNEQFF.